The clone carrying this TCR beta chain was seen once. As yet, its antigen is unknown. The source of the sample is a study of shared clonotypes between healthy human individuals. Study-level findings and limits: Genetic and exposure-history diversity was limited by the small donor number.

Trimming left V 4 bases short and J 1 base short, with 16 bases between. This CDR3 has 16 residues. Germline CDR1 and CDR2: KGHSH and LQKENI. TCRdb keeps only in-frame clones here, not all; method: immunoSEQ multiplex PCR. This sample yields 800,000 to 1,200,000 clones, of which 70% to 80% are seen a single time; 0.5% to 0.6% belongs to the top ten. The clonotype was recovered from a man between 18 and 29 years old in good health. Some clones in this sample may be carry-over from other donors' samples. The sequencing input was memory CD4+ T cells from PBMCs. Stated subset: CD45RA-negative fraction. V is TRBV18 and J is TRBJ2-5; D is unclear. The CDR3 is CASSQSLPIVQETQYF. The CDR3 DNA reads TGTGCCAGCTCACAATCCCTCCCAATTGTCCAAGAGACCCAGTACTTC.